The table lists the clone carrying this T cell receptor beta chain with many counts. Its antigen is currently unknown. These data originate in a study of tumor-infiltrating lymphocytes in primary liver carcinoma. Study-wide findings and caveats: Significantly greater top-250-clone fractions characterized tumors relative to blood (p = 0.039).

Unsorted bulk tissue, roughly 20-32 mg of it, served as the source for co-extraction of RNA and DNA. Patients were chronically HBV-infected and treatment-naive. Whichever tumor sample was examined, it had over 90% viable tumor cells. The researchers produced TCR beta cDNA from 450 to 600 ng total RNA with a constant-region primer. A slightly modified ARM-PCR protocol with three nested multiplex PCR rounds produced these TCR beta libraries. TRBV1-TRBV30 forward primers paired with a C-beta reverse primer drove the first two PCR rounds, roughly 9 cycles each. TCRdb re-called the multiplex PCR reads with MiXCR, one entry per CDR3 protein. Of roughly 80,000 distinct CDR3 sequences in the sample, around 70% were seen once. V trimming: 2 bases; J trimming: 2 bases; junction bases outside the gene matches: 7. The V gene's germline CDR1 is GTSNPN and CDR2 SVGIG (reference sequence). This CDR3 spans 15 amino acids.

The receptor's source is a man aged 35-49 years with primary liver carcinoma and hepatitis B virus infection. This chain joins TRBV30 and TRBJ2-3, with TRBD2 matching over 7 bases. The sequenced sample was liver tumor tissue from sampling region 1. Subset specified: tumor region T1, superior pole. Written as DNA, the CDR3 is TGTGCCTGGAGTAAATTGGCGGGGGTCACAGATACGCAGTATTTT. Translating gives CAWSKLAGVTDTQYF.